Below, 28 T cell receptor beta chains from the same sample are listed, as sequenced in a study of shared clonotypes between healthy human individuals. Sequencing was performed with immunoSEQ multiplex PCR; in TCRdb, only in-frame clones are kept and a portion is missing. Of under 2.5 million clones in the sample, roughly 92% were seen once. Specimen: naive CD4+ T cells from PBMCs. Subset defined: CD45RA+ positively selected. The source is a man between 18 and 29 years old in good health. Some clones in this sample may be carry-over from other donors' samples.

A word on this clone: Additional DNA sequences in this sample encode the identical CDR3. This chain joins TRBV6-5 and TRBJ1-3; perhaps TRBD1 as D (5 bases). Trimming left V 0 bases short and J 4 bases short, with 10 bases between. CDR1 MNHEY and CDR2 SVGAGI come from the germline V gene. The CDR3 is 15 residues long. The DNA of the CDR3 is TGTGCCAGCAGTTACTCCGGGACCACGGGAAACACCATATATTTT. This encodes CASSYSGTTGNTIYF.

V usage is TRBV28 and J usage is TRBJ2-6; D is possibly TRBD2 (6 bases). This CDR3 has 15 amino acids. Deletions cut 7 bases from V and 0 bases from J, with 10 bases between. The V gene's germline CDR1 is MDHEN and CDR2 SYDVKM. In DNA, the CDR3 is TGTGCCAGCATGACAGCGGGCTCTGGGGCCAACGTCCTGACTTTC. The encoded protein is CASMTAGSGANVLTF.

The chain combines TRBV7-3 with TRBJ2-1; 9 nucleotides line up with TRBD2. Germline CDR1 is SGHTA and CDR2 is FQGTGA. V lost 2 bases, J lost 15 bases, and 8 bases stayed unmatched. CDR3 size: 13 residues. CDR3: CASSLLASGKMFF. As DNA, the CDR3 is TGTGCCAGCAGCTTATTAGCTAGCGGGAAAATGTTCTTC.

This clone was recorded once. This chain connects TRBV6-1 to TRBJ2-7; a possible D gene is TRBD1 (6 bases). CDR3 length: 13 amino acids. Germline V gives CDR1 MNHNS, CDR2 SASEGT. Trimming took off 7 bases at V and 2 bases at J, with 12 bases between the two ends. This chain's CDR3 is CASIEGVAYEQYF. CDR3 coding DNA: TGTGCCAGCATAGAGGGGGTTGCCTACGAGCAGTACTTC.

The DNA for the CDR3 is TGTGCCAGCAGTGTGACCGACAGGGGGCGCAGTTCCGGGGAGCTGTTTTTT. Protein product: CASSVTDRGRSSGELFF. The V and J genes are TRBV2 and TRBJ2-2, with 10 bases fitting TRBD1. Germline CDR1 reads SNHLY; CDR2 reads FYNNEI. The CDR3 is made up of 17 amino acids. V lost 4 bases, J lost 6 bases, and 11 bases stayed unmatched.

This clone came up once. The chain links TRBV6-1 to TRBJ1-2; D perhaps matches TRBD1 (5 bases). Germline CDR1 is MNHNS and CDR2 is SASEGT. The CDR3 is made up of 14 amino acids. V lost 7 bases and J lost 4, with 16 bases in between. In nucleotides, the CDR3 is TGTGCCAGCACTCGACTAGGACAAGTCTATGGCTACACCTTC. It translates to CASTRLGQVYGYTF.

CDR3 in amino acids: CASSLASRGAGEKLFF. The CDR3 region has the DNA TGCGCCAGCAGCTTGGCGTCTCGGGGCGCGGGTGAAAAACTGTTTTTT. The chain recombines TRBV5-1 with TRBJ1-4; D might be TRBD1 (5 bases). This CDR3 spans 16 amino acids. Trimming took off 0 bases at V and 7 bases at J, with 16 bases between the two ends. Germline lookup yields CDR1 SGHRS and CDR2 YFSETQ.

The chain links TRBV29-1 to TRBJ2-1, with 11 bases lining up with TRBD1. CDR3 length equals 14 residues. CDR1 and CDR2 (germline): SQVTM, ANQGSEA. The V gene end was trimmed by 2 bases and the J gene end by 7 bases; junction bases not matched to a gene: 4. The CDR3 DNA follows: TGCAGCGTTGAACTGGGACAGGGGGTGAATGAGCAGTTCTTC. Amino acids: CSVELGQGVNEQFF.

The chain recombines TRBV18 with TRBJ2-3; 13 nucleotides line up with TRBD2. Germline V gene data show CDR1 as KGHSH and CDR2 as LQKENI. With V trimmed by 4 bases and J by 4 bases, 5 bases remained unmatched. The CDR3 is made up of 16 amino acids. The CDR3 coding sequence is TGTGCCAGCTCACACGGACTAGCGGGAGCGGCAGATACGCAGTATTTT. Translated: CASSHGLAGAADTQYF.

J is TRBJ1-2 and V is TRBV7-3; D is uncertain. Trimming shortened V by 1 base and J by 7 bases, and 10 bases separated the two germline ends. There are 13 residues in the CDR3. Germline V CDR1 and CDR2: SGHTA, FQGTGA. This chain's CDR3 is CASSLKSSSGYTF. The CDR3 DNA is TGTGCCAGCAGCTTAAAGTCCTCCTCTGGCTACACCTTC.

The CDR3, as DNA: TGTGCCAGCAGCTTACGGGCGGGAGTTGACGAGCAGTACTTC. Protein product: CASSLRAGVDEQYF. The chain links TRBV7-9 to TRBJ2-7; 7 nucleotides match TRBD2. Trimming removed 2 bases from V and 5 bases from J; junction bases left unmatched: 6. The germline V gene has CDR1 SEHNR and CDR2 FQNEAQ (reference sequence). The CDR3 runs to 14 residues.

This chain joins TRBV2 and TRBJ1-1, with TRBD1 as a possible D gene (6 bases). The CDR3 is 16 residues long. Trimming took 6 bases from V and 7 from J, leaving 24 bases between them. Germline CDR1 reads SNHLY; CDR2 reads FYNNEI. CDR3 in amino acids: CASRQGLSPGRIEAFF. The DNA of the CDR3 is TGTGCCAGCAGGCAGGGGTTAAGTCCCGGGCGAATTGAAGCTTTCTTT.

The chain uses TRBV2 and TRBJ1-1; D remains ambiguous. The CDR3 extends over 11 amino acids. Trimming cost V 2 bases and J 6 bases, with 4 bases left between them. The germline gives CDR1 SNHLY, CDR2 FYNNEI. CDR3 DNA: TGTGCCAGCAGTGAAATGGCTGAAGCTTTCTTT. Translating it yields CASSEMAEAFF.

In nucleotides, the CDR3 is TGTGCCAGTAGTACTCAGGGGACTAGCACAGATACGCAGTATTTT. Translated, it gives CASSTQGTSTDTQYF. The rearrangement uses TRBV19 and TRBJ2-3, with D perhaps TRBD1 or TRBD2 (6 bases each). The CDR3 length is 15 residues. Germline CDR1 is LNHDA and CDR2 is SQIVND (reference sequence). V lost 4 bases to trimming and J lost 0 bases, with 11 bases between them.

The CDR3 DNA follows: TGTGCCTGGAGTGTGGGGTTTGACTACGAGCAGTACTTC. This codes for CAWSVGFDYEQYF. V and J are TRBV30 and TRBJ2-7; D is unresolved. Per the germline V gene, CDR1 is GTSNPN and CDR2 is SVGIG (reference sequence). The CDR3 sequence is 13 residues long. V gave up 0 bases and J gave up 3 bases, with 9 bases separating them. Full variable domain (missing parts from reference TRBV30 and TRBJ2-7): SQTIHQWPATLVQPVGSPLSLECTVEGTSNPNLYWYRQAAGRGLQLLFYSVGIGQISSEVPQNLSASRPQDRQFILSSKKLLLSDSGFYLCAWSVGFDYEQYFGPGTRLTVT.

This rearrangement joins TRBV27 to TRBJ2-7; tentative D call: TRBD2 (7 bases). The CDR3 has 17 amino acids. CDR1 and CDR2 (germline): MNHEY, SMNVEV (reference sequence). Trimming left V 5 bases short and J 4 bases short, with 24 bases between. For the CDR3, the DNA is TGTGCCAGCAGTCAACGCTCGCCTGAGGGGGGGGCTTACGAGCAGTACTTC. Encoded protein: CASSQRSPEGGAYEQYF.

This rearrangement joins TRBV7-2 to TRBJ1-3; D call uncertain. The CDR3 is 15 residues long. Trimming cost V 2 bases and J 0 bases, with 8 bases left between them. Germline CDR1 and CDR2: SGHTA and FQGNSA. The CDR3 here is CASSLIPASGNTIYF. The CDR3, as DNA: TGTGCCAGCAGCTTAATTCCGGCCTCTGGAAACACCATATATTTT.

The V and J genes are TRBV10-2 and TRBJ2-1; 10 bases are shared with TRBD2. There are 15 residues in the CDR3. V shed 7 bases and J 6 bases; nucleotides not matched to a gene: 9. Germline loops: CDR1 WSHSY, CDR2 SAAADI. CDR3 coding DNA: TGCGCCAGCACCCGGACTAGCGGCTGGGTCAATGAGCAGTTCTTC. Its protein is CASTRTSGWVNEQFF.

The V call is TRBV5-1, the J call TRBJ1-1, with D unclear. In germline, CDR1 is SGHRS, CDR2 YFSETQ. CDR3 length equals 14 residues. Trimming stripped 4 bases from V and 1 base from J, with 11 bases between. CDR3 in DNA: TGCGCCAGCAGCCTTGGAAGGCAGAACACTGAAGCTTTCTTT. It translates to CASSLGRQNTEAFF.

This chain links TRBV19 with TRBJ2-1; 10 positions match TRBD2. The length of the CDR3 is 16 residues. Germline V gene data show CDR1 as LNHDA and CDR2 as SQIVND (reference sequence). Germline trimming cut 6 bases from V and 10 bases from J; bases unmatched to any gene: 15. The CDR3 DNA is TGTGCCAGTAGCCCTAGGGGGGCTAGCGGGAGCGGAGAGCAGTTCTTC. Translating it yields CASSPRGASGSGEQFF.

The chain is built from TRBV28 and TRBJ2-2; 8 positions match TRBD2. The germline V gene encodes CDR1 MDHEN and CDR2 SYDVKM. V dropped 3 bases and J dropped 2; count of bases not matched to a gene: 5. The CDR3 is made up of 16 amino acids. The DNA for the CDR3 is TGTGCCAGCAGTTTCTCGGGGGGGAGTAACACCGGGGAGCTGTTTTTT. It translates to CASSFSGGSNTGELFF.

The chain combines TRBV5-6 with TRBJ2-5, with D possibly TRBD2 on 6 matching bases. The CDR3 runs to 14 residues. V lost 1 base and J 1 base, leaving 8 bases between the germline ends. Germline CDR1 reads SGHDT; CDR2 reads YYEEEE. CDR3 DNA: TGTGCCAGCAGCTTGTCCGGGGGCCAAGAGACCCAGTACTTC. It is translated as CASSLSGGQETQYF.

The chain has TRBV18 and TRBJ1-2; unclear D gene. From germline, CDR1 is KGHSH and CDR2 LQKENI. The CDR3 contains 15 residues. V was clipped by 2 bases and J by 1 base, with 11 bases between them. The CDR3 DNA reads TGTGCCAGCTCACCAGGAGCAGGTGGTAACTATGGCTACACCTTC. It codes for CASSPGAGGNYGYTF.

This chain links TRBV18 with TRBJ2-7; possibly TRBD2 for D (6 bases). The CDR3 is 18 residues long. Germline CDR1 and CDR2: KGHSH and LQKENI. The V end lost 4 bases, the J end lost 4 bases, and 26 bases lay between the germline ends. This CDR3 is CASSRLRTGASGAYEQYF. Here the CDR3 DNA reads TGTGCCAGCTCACGCTTGAGGACGGGAGCAAGTGGGGCATACGAGCAGTACTTC.

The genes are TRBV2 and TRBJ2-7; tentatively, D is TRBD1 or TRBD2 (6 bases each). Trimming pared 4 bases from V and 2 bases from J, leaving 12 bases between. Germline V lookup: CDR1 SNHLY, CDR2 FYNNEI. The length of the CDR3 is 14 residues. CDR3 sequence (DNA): TGTGCCAGCAGTGGGGGGGCAGGAACCTACGAGCAGTACTTC. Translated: CASSGGAGTYEQYF.

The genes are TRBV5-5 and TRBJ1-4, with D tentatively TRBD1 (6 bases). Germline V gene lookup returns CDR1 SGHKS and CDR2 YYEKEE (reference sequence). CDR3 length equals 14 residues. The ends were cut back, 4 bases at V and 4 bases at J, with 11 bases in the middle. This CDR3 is CASSLDSYNEKLFF. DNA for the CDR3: TGTGCCAGCAGCCTGGACAGCTATAATGAAAAACTGTTTTTT. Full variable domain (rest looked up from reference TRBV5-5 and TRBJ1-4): DAGVTQSPTHLIKTRGQQVTLRCSPISGHKSVSWYQQVLGQGPQFIFQYYEKEERGRGNFPDRFSARQFPNYSSELNVNALLLGDSALYLCASSLDSYNEKLFFGSGTQLSVL.

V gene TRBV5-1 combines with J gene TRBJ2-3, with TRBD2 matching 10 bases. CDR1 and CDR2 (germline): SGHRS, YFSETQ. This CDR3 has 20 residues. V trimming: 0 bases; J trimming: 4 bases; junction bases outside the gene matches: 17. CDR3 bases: TGCGCCAGCAGCTTGGTAGGGGTGATGGCTAGCGGGAGCATCGCAGATACGCAGTATTTT. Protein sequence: CASSLVGVMASGSIADTQYF.

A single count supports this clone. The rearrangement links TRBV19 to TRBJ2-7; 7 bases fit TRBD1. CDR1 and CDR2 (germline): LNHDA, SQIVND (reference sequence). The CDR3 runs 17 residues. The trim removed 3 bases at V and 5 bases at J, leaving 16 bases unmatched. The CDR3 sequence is CASSIWVNFDRAHEQYF. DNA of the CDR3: TGTGCCAGTAGTATTTGGGTGAACTTCGACAGGGCCCACGAGCAGTACTTC.